This T cell receptor beta chain was captured by sequencing in a study of cytomegalovirus exposure and HLA in healthy donors (dated by TCRdb to between 2016 and 2019). Regarding the complete study: In an earlier analysis of approximately 640 of the donors, around 300 Gb of sequence data and roughly 100 million unique TCR beta sequences from 150 million to 200 million T cells were reported. An early release covering 500 to 750 HLA-typed donors comprised 250 to 350 gigabases of sequencing data and some 79 million unique TCR sequences. Among the approximately 400 genotyped donors, around 81% belonged to the genetic ancestry cluster associated with self-reported Caucasian donors. The study was designed to test whether signatures of past pathogen exposure could be identified by cataloging public T cell receptors. The T cell repertoires of around 670 subjects were profiled by immunosequencing and related to cytomegalovirus serostatus. In addition to the first cohort of 666 subjects, a separate validation cohort of 130 or so different subjects was used. The study combined high-throughput TCR immunosequencing, statistical association of individual TCRs with disease status, and machine learning to predict cytomegalovirus infection status. A later analysis re-analyzed previously published TCR beta repertoires from 550 to 700 donors and added high-resolution HLA genotyping to study TCR occurrence patterns. In the later analysis, no new phenotypic data were used to find candidate immune exposures; instead, reliance was placed on TCR beta sequences and their occurrence across donors. An earlier analysis of several hundred of the donors used high-throughput TCR beta sequencing to judge whether each TCR beta V gene segment behaved as functional or pseudogenic. Donor age, sex, ethnicity and CMV serostatus were compiled together with the repertoire data. A later genetic analysis used genome-wide SNP genotypes for about 55% of the 666 donors, treating that subset as a discovery cohort. All discovery cohort repertoires had been generated using a single sequencing platform. Class I and class II HLA loci were covered by the typing at four-digit resolution. The number of donors typed differed by locus, with roughly 620-630 for A, B, C, DRB1 and DQB1, over 500 for DQA1, approximately 570 for DPA1, and 472 for DPB1. Several DR-DQ haplotypes were treated as single units for association and clustering because of strong linkage in the cohort. Among about 360 genotyped donors of the cohort, an average of approximately 250,000 unique TCR beta nucleotide sequences were sequenced per donor, about a sixth of them non-productive.

Comments on this clone: Its antigen specificity is not known. The input lacks base qualities; no much larger clone sits a single base away.

The cohort was made up of under 800 healthy bone marrow donors. At the time of sampling, every cohort member was nominally healthy, though immune exposures that went unrecorded were likely present. The donor tested CMV seronegative and was one of the 352 seronegative cohort members. Each donor provided a peripheral blood sample, and peripheral blood mononuclear cells were used for TCR beta sequencing. The Qiagen DNeasy Blood Extraction Kit was used to extract genomic DNA from the blood cell samples. Here is what the overall study found, with its caveats: Presence/absence analyses assumed roughly uniform sequencing depth across donors, an assumption that may not hold. A further reported finding was that TCR beta sequences accurately predicted the HLA-A and HLA-B alleles for most subjects in the first cohort. Linkage disequilibrium might explain the correlated functional status among segregating V segments, but an unknown experimental factor could not be excluded. The sequencing pipeline was judged likely to have produced a cluster of highly shared sequence variants as a technical artifact. According to a later genetic analysis, donors in an Asian-associated ancestry cluster had fewer N-insertions in productive TCRs than the approximately 670-donor mean. According to a later analysis, most CMV-associated TCR beta chains appeared to be HLA-restricted, and the HLA associations seemed to be driven largely by CMV exposure. A few of the identified cytomegalovirus-associated TCR beta chains were confirmed in vitro to be specific for cytomegalovirus antigens. CMV serostatus was the only immune exposure information available for the cohort. Compared with equally common non-associated chains, HLA-associated TCR beta chains in a later analysis were more clonally expanded and had lower generation probabilities. Most TCR sequences were seen in very few donors, while some public TCRs were found in many individuals. The study listed 150 to 200 TCR beta chains as associated with cytomegalovirus. The earlier analysis of approximately 590 of the donors excluded some 15 rarely observed V segments, including chromosome 9 orphons, because counts were too low. In an earlier analysis of about 550 of the donors, most TCR beta V segments were observed in productive rearrangements about 90% or about 30% of the time, broadly matching IMGT annotations. The cohort was sequenced for TCR beta chains only, and without alpha or paired-chain data the features that could be detected were limited. A later genetic analysis associated a missense DCLRE1C variant with V-gene and J-gene trimming of TCR beta chains, and an independent cohort replicated the association. A later analysis associated roughly 17,000 TCR beta sequences with specific HLA alleles at a false discovery rate of 0.05. Assigning TCR associations to individual alleles was difficult when HLA alleles, especially DR and DQ, strongly co-occurred. Cytomegalovirus status was reported to be diagnosed by the classifier with high specificity and sensitivity in both the original and validation cohorts. Some IMGT-functional V segments, including TRBV6-2 and TRBV6-3, could not be distinguished by the 87-base-pair reads and were therefore excluded. In a later analysis, TCR association rates were found to vary across HLA loci, with the most associated TCRs seen for DRB1 alleles and the fewest for HLA-C alleles. In a later analysis, several top co-occurrence clusters were reported to appear linked to parvovirus B19, influenza, CMV and Epstein-Barr virus. HLA typing was unavailable for some donors at each locus, so association tests used only the typed subset. According to the authors, the approach could potentially be generalized to other disease states and immunological phenotypes.

Including the terminal cysteine and phenylalanine, the CDR3 comprises 14 residues. CDR3 DNA is the only sequence kept; it has 42 bases, read in frame from the first base. The germline V gene (reference sequence) gives CDR1 as MNHNY and CDR2 as SVGAGI. V is cut by 5 bases and J by 2 bases, and the space between the germline ends is 13 bases. The method was the immunoSEQ multiplex PCR assay. A mixture of 60 forward primers for TCR Vbeta segments and 13 reverse primers for TCR Jbeta segments was used in the multiplex PCR. A multiplex PCR assay on genomic DNA amplified the CDR3 region of rearranged TCR beta genes. The Illumina HiSeq System was used to sequence the amplified TCR beta libraries as 87-base-pair reads. On the authors' methods: A later analysis counted approximately 74 million unique TCR beta chains across the approximately 700 repertoires, and around 9.9 million of these chains were shared by at least two donors. Raw reads were error-corrected and collapsed into unique sequences by a nearest-neighbor algorithm in which closely related sequences were merged to remove PCR and sequencing errors. Alignment of CDR3 sequences to IMGT reference sequences was used to assign V, D and J gene segments. Each retained sequence needed at least a six-nucleotide match to both a V gene segment and a J gene segment. A rearrangement was called productive if the CDR3 had no stop codons and remained in frame with V and J, and every other rearrangement was called non-productive. Following IMGT convention, CDR3 was defined as the stretch from the second conserved V-encoded cysteine up to the conserved J-encoded phenylalanine. The earlier analysis of roughly 590 of the donors excluded any sequence lacking an unambiguous match to a single V gene segment. An earlier analysis of over 450 of the donors classified V segments as functional when productive rearrangements were above 56.7% and as segregating when the standard deviation between donors was above 5%. A statistical classification framework was built for diagnosing cytomegalovirus status from the catalog of TCR beta chain sequences. V and J gene assignment, in a later analysis, came from comparing TCR nucleotide sequences with IMGT/GENE-DB human TR gene sequences. In a later analysis, CDR3 sequences and most-parsimonious VDJ recombination scenarios were assigned using the TCRdist pipeline. A later analysis defined each TCR beta chain by its CDR3 amino acid sequence plus V-gene family, and excluded reads lacking a unique V-gene family. A later analysis removed 592 highly shared, low-generation-probability nucleotide sequences to deal with suspected cross-contamination and a sequencing artifact. A later analysis calculated a clonal expansion index for each public chain from normalized within-repertoire ranks of inferred template counts. Generation probabilities in a later analysis came from a VDJ recombination model fitted to out-of-frame rearrangements, and those results were checked against IGoR. Hypergeometric tests were used in a later analysis to score TCR-TCR, TCR-HLA and TCR-CMV co-occurrence, with a repertoire-size bias correction applied to the TCR pairs. To estimate false discovery rates, a later analysis permuted the HLA or CMV assignments 20 times. In a later analysis, co-occurring TCRs were grouped with DBSCAN, and TCRdist sequence similarity was added when clustering was performed within HLA-allele-positive subsets. Repertoires with fewer than 30,000 or more than 120,000 public chains were left out of co-occurrence clustering, as were about five repertoires with anomalous nucleotide sharing. TCRdb provides this immuneACCESS table in a form limited to in-frame rearrangements. Some clones are lacking; in checked studies, under half of them reflect an unresolved V gene, and why the rest are absent is not known. V and J calls and clone size are given by that table; D and trimming were obtained from the DNA. This sample gives under 150,000 clones in total; 73% of them show up just once. 1.3% of the sample is taken by the ten largest.

This sequence originates from a woman aged 40 to 50 in good health and CMV-seronegative. The rearranged chain carries TRBV6-6 and TRBJ2-7; the D gene is possibly TRBD1, with 6 bases matching. The sample consisted of PBMCs. The DNA sequence reads TGTGCCAGCAGTACATTACAGGGAACCTACGAGCAGTACTTC. Its amino acids are CASSTLQGTYEQYF.